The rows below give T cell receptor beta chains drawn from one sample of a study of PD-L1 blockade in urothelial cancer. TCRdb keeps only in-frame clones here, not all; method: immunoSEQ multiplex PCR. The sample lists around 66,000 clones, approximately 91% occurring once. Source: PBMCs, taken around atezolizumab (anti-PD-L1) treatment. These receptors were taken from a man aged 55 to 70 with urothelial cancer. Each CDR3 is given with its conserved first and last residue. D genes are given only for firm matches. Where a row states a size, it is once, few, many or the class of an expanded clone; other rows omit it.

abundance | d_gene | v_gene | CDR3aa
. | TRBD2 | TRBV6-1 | CASSDRLAGGVDTQYF
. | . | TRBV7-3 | CASSRNGENEQYF
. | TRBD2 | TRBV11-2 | CASSPGSGTSGRLKETQYF
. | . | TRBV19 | CASSIEAQGPTYEQYF
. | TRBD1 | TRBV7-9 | CASSGDSNTGELFF
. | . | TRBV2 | CASKGQGSTGELFF
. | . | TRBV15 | CATSRKAGRQETQYF
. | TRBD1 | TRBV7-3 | CASSSDRGLHGYTF
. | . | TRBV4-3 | CASSPRGRIGGTGELFF
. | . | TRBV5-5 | CASSSSASRDTQYF
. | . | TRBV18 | CASSSQPSRPEAFF
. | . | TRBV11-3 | CASSLDPPGGEQYF
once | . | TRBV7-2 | CASSPYSREQYF
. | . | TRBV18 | CASSPAGANTEAFF
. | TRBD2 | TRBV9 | CASSGLTSGEQYF
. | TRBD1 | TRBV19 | CASTGQGARNEKLFF
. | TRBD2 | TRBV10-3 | CAISEGTSGRGKDEQFF
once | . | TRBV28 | CASSLVEGEQYF
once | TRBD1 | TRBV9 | CASSLGQANGGYTF
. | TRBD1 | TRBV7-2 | CASATGAQETQYF
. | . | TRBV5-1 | CASSLAGANSLYGYTF
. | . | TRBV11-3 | CASSLGTGFSEQYF
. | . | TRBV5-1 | CASSWGGGETQYF
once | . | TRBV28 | CASSPPDNLSYEQYF
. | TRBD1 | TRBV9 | CASSSGQLNQPQHF
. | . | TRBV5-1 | CASSLGVDARVTEAFF
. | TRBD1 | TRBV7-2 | CASSLIGVGQGAREQYF